A single sample is the source of the 21 T cell receptor beta chains below, sequenced in a study of a mutant IDH1 vaccine in newly diagnosed glioma. The sample's time point: week 23, last vaccination. Vaccination used 300 ug of mutant IDH1 20-mer peptide per dose, with topical imiquimod. No antigens are known for them. Sequencing used immunoSEQ multiplex PCR; TCRdb keeps in-frame clones, though not all of them. The sample yields around 80,000 clones, approximately 85% seen once. This sample comprised PBMCs, obtained from a glioma patient whose treatment included an IDH1 peptide vaccine. Source of these receptors: a woman in her forties or fifties with glioma.

This chain connects TRBV15 to TRBJ2-2, with D possibly being TRBD1 (6 bases). The germline V and J ends were trimmed by 8 bases and 1 base, with 14 bases remaining between them. Germline values: CDR1 LNHNV, CDR2 YYDKDF (reference sequence). CDR3 size: 15 residues. CDR3 sequence (DNA): TGTGCCACCGGCATGGGGGCCGAGAACACCGGGGAGCTGTTTTTT. This translates into CATGMGAENTGELFF.

CDR3 sequence: CASSLVGASGAAYQETQYF. The CDR3 DNA is TGTGCCAGCAGCTTAGTAGGGGCTAGCGGTGCCGCCTATCAAGAGACCCAGTACTTC. V usage is TRBV7-8 and J usage is TRBJ2-5; 7 bases match TRBD2. The CDR3 has 19 amino acids. In germline, CDR1 is SGHVS, CDR2 FQNEAQ. The V segment lost 1 base and the J segment 2 bases; nucleotides outside the gene matches: 16.

The chain uses TRBV21-1 and TRBJ1-5. TRBV21-1 is annotated as a pseudogene. There are 17 residues in the CDR3. CDR3 amino acids: CASSKAGGLRVNQPQHF. The CDR3 nucleotides read TGTGCCAGCAGCAAAGCCGGGGGTCTCAGGGTCAATCAGCCCCAGCATTTT.

This clone was detected only a few times. The rearrangement uses TRBV9 and TRBJ2-2; D might be TRBD1 (6 bases). V lost 0 bases, J lost 6 bases, and 18 bases lay in between. This CDR3 spans 17 amino acids. Germline CDR1 reads SGDLS; CDR2 reads YYNGEE. The CDR3 loop is CASSVAFAGAQSGELFF. The CDR3 coding sequence is TGTGCCAGCAGCGTAGCTTTTGCAGGGGCGCAGTCCGGGGAGCTGTTTTTT.

This chain connects TRBV6-6 to TRBJ1-1; D gene ambiguous. This CDR3 has 13 amino acids. In germline, CDR1 is MNHNY, CDR2 SVGAGI (reference sequence). V was pared by 1 base and J by 3 bases, with 6 bases between. The CDR3 region is CASSYYRDTEAFF. CDR3 sequence (DNA): TGTGCCAGCAGTTACTATCGGGACACTGAAGCTTTCTTT.

The chain employs TRBV7-9 and TRBJ2-3, with unresolved D. The CDR3 is 11 amino acids. The V gene lost 6 bases and the J gene lost 3 bases, with 4 bases spanning the gap. Germline CDR1 reads SEHNR; CDR2 reads FQNEAQ (reference sequence). The CDR3 DNA follows: TGTGCCAGCAGTTGGACAGATACGCAGTATTTT. Translating it yields CASSWTDTQYF.

This CDR3 is CASSLQGRGRNTIYF. The CDR3, as DNA: TGTGCCAGCAGCTTACAGGGCAGGGGGCGAAACACCATATATTTT. This chain connects TRBV7-2 to TRBJ1-3; TRBD1 matches at 8 bases. The CDR3 loop spans 15 amino acids. The V segment lost 2 bases and the J segment 5 bases; nucleotides outside the gene matches: 5. Germline loops: CDR1 SGHTA, CDR2 FQGNSA.

J is TRBJ1-5 and V is TRBV28; D is unresolved. The germline CDR1 and CDR2 sequences are MDHEN and SYDVKM. The V gene lost 7 bases and the J gene lost 2 bases, with 27 bases spanning the gap. This CDR3 has 19 amino acids. The DNA for the CDR3 is TGTGCCAGCACCAGCGCTGTCGGCAGGAGGCGTTCCGGCAATCAGCCCCAGCATTTT. Protein: CASTSAVGRRRSGNQPQHF.

The chain employs TRBV10-1 and TRBJ1-5, with D unresolved. The CDR3 spans 13 residues. The germline gives CDR1 WNHNN, CDR2 SYGVQD (reference sequence). Trimming took 2 bases from V and 0 from J, leaving 2 bases between them. The CDR3 region has the DNA TGCGCCAGCAGTGAGGGTAGCAATCAGCCCCAGCATTTT. Residues: CASSEGSNQPQHF.

This chain links TRBV18 with TRBJ2-2; D unclear. Germline assignment: CDR1 KGHSH and CDR2 LQKENI. The CDR3 runs 18 residues. Trimming took off 0 bases at V and 0 bases at J, with 14 bases between the two ends. CDR3 in amino acids: CASSPPGVGKANTGELFF. The CDR3 DNA reads TGTGCCAGCTCACCACCCGGCGTAGGGAAAGCGAACACCGGGGAGCTGTTTTTT.

V is TRBV5-1 and J is TRBJ2-1, with 9 bases identical to TRBD1. The CDR3 is 14 amino acids. V lost 4 bases, J lost 4 bases, and 3 bases stayed unmatched. In germline, CDR1 is SGHRS, CDR2 YFSETQ. CDR3: CASSVDRGYNEQFF. The CDR3 nucleotides read TGCGCCAGCAGCGTGGACAGGGGTTACAATGAGCAGTTCTTC. Variable domain in full (rest from reference TRBV5-1 and TRBJ2-1): KAGVTQTPRYLIKTRGQQVTLSCSPISGHRSVSWYQQTPGQGLQFLFEYFSETQRNKGNFPGRFSGRQFSNSRSEMNVSTLELGDSALYLCASSVDRGYNEQFFGPGTRLTVL.

This chain connects TRBV2 to TRBJ2-7, with TRBD2 matching 8 bases. V shed 8 bases and J 5 bases; nucleotides not matched to a gene: 17. Germline V lookup: CDR1 SNHLY, CDR2 FYNNEI. This CDR3 contains 16 residues. CDR3 residues: CASHDSKSGGPDEQYF. The CDR3 nucleotides are TGTGCCAGCCACGATTCGAAATCGGGAGGGCCCGACGAGCAGTACTTC. Full variable domain (outside the CDR3, taken from reference TRBV2 and TRBJ2-7): EPEVTQTPSHQVTQMGQEVILRCVPISNHLYFYWYRQILGQKVEFLVSFYNNEISEKSEIFDDQFSVERPDGSNFTLKIRSTKLEDSAMYFCASHDSKSGGPDEQYFGPGTRLTVT.

This clone is a singleton in its sample. The chain joins TRBV2 to TRBJ2-7, with TRBD1 identical over 9 bases. The germline CDR1 and CDR2 sequences are SNHLY and FYNNEI. The CDR3 contains 16 residues. J gave up 0 bases and V 6 bases, and 9 bases lay outside the gene matches. The DNA of the CDR3 is TGTGCCAGCAGACCTCCGGGACAGGGCCGCTCCTACGAGCAGTACTTC. Protein: CASRPPGQGRSYEQYF.

The count of this clone is one. The V call is TRBV7-8, the J call TRBJ2-1; 7 bases map to TRBD2. The V and J ends lost 6 bases and 5 bases, in that order; junction bases with no gene match: 16. Per the germline V gene, CDR1 is SGHVS and CDR2 is FQNEAQ. The CDR3 spans 17 residues. The CDR3 reads CASRSRAGDPSDNEQFF. Written as DNA, the CDR3 is TGTGCCAGCAGGTCAAGGGCGGGAGATCCGTCGGACAATGAGCAGTTCTTC.

The chain has TRBV19 and TRBJ1-5, with TRBD1 identical over 7 bases. The V gene end was trimmed by 0 bases and the J gene end by 3 bases; junction bases not matched to a gene: 2. Germline CDR1 LNHDA, CDR2 SQIVND (reference sequence). This CDR3 is built from 15 residues. CDR3 sequence: CASSIEGQYNQPQHF. The CDR3 DNA sequence: TGTGCCAGTAGTATAGAGGGACAGTACAATCAGCCCCAGCATTTT.

The CDR3 DNA is TGCGCCAGCAGCTTGGGGCAGTTCGCAGATACGCAGTATTTT. This translates into CASSLGQFADTQYF. The genes are TRBV5-1 and TRBJ2-3; no definite D call. This CDR3 has 14 amino acids. Germline CDR1 and CDR2: SGHRS and YFSETQ. V gave up 0 bases and J gave up 4 bases, with 9 bases separating them.

The chain uses TRBV15 and TRBJ2-1; 12 bases map to TRBD1. The CDR3 consists of 15 residues. With 5 bases clipped from V and 8 bases from J, the junction kept 7 bases outside the gene matches. Germline V gene lookup returns CDR1 LNHNV and CDR2 YYDKDF (reference sequence). CDR3 amino acids: CATSFGTGGFDEQFF. The CDR3 nucleotides are TGTGCCACCAGCTTTGGGACAGGGGGCTTCGATGAGCAGTTCTTC.

Turning to this clone: The junction shows a germline mismatch at one end, possibly a read error. The chain is built from TRBV2 and TRBJ2-7; unclear D gene. This CDR3 spans 15 amino acids. Germline values: CDR1 SNHLY, CDR2 FYNNEI. The CDR3 spells CASGESSPRPYEQYF. CDR3 in DNA: TGTGCCAGCGGTGAATCATCCCCTCGCCCCTACGAGCAGTACTTC.

A remark on this clone: At one boundary the junction diverges from the germline segment, which might be a read error. This same CDR3 is encoded by further DNA sequences in the sample. The chain carries TRBV29-1 and TRBJ2-7; no clear D. The CDR3 consists of 12 residues. Looked up from germline, CDR1 is SQVTM and CDR2 is ANQGSEA. This CDR3 reads CSVEAGSDEQYF. Here the CDR3 DNA reads TGCAGTGTTGAAGCCGGCAGCGACGAGCAGTACTTC.

The J gene is TRBJ1-1, the V gene TRBV5-1; 8 bases agree with TRBD1. This CDR3 comprises 15 residues. Germline lookup yields CDR1 SGHRS and CDR2 YFSETQ. Trimming took 4 bases from V and 2 from J; bases not matched to a gene: 7. The CDR3 spells CASSTTGQENTEAFF. The CDR3, as DNA: TGCGCCAGCAGCACCACGGGACAGGAAAACACTGAAGCTTTCTTT.

To note about this clone: Other DNA sequences within the sample encode an identical CDR3. This chain uses TRBV7-6 with TRBJ2-5; D gene unclear. Germline V gene lookup returns CDR1 SGHVS and CDR2 FNYEAQ. The CDR3 contains 11 residues. V was clipped by 5 bases and J by 2 bases, with 3 bases between them. This CDR3 reads CASSIQETQYF. The CDR3 region has the DNA TGTGCCAGCAGCATACAAGAGACCCAGTACTTC.